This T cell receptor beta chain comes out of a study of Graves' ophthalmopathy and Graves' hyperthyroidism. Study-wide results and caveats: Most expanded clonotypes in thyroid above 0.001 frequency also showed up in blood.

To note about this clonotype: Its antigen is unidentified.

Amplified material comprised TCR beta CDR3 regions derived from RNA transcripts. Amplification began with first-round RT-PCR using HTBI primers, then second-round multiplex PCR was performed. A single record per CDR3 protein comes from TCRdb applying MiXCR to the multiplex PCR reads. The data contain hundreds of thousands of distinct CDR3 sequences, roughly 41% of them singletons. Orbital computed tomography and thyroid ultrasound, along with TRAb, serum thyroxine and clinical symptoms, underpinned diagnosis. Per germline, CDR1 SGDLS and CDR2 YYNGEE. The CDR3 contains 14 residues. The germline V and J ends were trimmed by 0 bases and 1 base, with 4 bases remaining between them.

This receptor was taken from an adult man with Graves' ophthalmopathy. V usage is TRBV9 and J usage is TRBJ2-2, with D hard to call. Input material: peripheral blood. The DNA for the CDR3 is TGTGCCAGCAGCGTAGTCGAGAACACCGGGGAGCTGTTTTTT. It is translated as CASSVVENTGELFF.